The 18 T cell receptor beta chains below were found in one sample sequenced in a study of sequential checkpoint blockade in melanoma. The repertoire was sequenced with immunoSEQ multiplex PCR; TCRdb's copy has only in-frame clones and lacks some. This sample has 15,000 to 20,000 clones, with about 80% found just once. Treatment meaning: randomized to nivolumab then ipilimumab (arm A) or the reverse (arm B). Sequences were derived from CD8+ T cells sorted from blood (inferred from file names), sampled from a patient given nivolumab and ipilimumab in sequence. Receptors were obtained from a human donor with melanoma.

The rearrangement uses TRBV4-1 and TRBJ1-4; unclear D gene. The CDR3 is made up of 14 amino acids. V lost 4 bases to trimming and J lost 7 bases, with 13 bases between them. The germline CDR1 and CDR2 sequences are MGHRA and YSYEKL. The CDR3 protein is CASSPGVEGEKLFF. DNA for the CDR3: TGCGCCAGCAGCCCCGGGGTGGAGGGTGAAAAACTGTTTTTT.

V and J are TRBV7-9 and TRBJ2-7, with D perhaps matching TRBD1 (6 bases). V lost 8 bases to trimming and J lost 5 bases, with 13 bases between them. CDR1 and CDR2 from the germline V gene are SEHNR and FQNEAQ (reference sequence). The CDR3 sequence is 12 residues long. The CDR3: CASSPGENEQYF. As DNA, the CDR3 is TGTGCCAGCTCCCCAGGGGAAAACGAGCAGTACTTC.

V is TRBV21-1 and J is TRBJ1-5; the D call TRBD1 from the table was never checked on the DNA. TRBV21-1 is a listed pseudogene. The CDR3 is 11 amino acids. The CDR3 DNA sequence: TGTGCCAGCAGCAGGGGGCGGCCCCAGCATTTT. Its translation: CASSRGRPQHF.

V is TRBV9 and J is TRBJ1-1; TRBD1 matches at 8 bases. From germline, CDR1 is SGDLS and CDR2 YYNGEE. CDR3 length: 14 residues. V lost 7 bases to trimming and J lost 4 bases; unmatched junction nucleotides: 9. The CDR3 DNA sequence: TGTGCCAGCGCCCAGGGGGCTGTAGGCACTGAAGCTTTCTTT. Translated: CASAQGAVGTEAFF.

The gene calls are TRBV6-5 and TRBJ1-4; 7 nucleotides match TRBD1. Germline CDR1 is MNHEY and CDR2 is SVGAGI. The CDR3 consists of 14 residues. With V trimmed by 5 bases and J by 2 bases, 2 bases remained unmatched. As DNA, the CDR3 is TGTGCCAGCAGTCGCAGGGGGACTAATGAAAAACTGTTTTTT. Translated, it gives CASSRRGTNEKLFF.

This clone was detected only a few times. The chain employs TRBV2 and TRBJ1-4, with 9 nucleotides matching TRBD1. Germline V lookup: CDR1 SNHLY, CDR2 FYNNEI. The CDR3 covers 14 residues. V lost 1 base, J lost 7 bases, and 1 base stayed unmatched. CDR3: CASSEGQGGEKLFF. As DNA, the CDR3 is TGTGCCAGCAGTGAAGGACAGGGGGGTGAAAAACTGTTTTTT.

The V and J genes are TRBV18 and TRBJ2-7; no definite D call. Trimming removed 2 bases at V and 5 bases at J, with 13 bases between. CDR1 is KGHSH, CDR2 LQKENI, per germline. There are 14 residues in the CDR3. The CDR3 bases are TGTGCCAGCTCACCATCAAGTACTACCAACGAGCAGTACTTC. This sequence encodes CASSPSSTTNEQYF.

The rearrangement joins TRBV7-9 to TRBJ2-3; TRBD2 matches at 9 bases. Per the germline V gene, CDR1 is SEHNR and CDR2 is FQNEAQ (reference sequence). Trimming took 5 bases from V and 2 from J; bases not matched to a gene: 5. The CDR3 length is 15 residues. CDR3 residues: CASSLRLAATDTQYF. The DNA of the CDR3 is TGTGCCAGCAGCCTAAGACTAGCGGCCACAGATACGCAGTATTTT.

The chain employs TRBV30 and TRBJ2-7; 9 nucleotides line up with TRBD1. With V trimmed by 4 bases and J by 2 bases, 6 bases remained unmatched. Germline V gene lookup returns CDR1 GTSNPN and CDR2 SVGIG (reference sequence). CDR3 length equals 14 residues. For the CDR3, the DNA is TGTGCCTGGACGAGGGACAGGGAACCCTACGAGCAGTACTTC. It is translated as CAWTRDREPYEQYF.

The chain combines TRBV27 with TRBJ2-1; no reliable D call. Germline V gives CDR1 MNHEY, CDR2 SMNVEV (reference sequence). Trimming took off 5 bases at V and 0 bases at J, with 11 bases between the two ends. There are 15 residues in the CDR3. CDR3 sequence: CASSPSMSSYNEQFF. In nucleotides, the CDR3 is TGTGCCAGCAGTCCTTCTATGAGCTCCTACAATGAGCAGTTCTTC.

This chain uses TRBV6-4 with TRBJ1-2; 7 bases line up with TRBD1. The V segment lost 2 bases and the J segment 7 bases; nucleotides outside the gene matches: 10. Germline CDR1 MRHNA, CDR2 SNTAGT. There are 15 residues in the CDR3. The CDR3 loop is CASSDGADRVTGYTF. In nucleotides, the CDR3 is TGTGCCAGCAGTGACGGCGCTGACAGGGTGACTGGCTACACCTTC.

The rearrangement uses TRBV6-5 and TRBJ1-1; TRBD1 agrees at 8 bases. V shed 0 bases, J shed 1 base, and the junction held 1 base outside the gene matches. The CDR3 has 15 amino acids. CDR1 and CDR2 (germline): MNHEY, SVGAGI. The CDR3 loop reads CASSYSTGANTEAFF. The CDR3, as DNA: TGTGCCAGCAGTTACTCGACAGGGGCGAACACTGAAGCTTTCTTT.

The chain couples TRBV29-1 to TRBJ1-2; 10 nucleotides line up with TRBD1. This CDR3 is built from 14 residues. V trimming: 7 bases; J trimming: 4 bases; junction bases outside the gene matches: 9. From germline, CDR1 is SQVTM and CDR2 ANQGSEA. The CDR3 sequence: CSAEDRGRFYGYTF. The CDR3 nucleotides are TGCAGCGCCGAAGACAGGGGGCGTTTCTATGGCTACACCTTC.

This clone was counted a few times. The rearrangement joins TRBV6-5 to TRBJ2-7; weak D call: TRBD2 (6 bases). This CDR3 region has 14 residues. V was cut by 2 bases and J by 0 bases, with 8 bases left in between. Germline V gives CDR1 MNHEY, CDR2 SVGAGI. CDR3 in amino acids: CASSYAGSSYEQYF. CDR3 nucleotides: TGTGCCAGCAGTTACGCGGGAAGCTCCTACGAGCAGTACTTC.

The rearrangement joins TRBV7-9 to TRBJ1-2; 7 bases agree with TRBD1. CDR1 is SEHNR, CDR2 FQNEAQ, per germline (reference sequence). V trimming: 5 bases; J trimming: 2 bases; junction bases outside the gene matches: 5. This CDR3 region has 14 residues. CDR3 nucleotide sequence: TGTGCCAGCAGCCGCACGGGACAGAACTATGGCTACACCTTC. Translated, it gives CASSRTGQNYGYTF. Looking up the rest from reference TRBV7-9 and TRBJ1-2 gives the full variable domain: DTGVSQNPRHKITKRGQNVTFRCDPISEHNRLYWYRQTLGQGPEFLTYFQNEAQLEKSRLLSDRFSAERPKGSFSTLEIQRTEQGDSAMYLCASSRTGQNYGYTFGSGTRLTVV.

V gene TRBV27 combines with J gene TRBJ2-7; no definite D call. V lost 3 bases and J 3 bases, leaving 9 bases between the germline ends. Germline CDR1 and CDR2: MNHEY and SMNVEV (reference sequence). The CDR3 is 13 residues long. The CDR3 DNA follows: TGTGCCAGCAGTTTTCTCGAGAGCTACGAGCAGTACTTC. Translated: CASSFLESYEQYF.

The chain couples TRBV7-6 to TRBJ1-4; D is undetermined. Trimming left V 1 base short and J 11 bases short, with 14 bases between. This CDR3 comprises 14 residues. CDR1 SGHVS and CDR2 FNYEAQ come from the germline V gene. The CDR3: CASSLEGAGDKLFF. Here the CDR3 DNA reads TGTGCCAGCAGCTTAGAGGGAGCGGGAGATAAACTGTTTTTT.

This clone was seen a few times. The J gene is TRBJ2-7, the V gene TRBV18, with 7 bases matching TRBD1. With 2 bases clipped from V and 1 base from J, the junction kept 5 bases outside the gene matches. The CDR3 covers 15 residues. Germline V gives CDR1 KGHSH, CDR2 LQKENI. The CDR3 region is CASSPERDSSYEQYF. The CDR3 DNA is TGTGCCAGCTCACCAGAGAGGGACAGTTCCTACGAGCAGTACTTC.